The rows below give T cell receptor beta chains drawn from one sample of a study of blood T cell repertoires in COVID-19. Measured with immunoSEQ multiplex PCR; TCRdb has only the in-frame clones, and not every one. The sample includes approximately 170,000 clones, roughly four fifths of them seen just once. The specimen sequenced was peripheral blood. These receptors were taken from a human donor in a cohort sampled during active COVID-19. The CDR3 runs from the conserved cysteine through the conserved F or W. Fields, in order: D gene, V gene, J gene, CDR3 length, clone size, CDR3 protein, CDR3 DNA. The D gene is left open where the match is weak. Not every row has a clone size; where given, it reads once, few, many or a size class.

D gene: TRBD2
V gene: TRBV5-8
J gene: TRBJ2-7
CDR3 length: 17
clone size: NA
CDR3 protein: CASSLPPPSGGSYEQYF
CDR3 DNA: TGTGCCAGCAGCTTGCCCCCCCCTAGCGGGGGTTCCTACGAGCAGTACTTC

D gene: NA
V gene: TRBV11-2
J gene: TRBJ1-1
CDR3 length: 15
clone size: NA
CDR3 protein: CASSLEPGSNTEAFF
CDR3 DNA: TGTGCCAGCAGCTTAGAGCCGGGATCGAACACTGAAGCTTTCTTT

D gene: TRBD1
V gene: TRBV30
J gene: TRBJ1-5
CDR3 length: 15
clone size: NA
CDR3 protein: CAWSSGGVFRQPQHF
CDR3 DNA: TGTGCCTGGAGCTCAGGGGGCGTGTTCCGTCAGCCCCAGCATTTT

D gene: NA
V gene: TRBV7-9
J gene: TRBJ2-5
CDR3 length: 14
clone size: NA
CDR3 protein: CASSLAGGQETQYF
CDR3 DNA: TGTGCCAGCAGCCTGGCGGGCGGCCAAGAGACCCAGTACTTC

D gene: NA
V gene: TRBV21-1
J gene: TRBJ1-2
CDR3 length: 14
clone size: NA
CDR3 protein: CASSQRGPNYGYTF
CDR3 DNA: TGTGCCAGCAGCCAGAGGGGGCCAAACTATGGCTACACCTTC

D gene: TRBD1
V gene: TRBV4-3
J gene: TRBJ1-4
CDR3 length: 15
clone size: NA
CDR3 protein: CASSQDGTGDEKLFF
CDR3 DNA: TGCGCCAGCAGCCAAGACGGGACAGGGGATGAAAAACTGTTTTTT

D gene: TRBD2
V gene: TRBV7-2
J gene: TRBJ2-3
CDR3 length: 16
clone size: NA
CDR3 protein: CASSSTSGRAGDTQYF
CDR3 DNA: TGTGCCAGCAGCTCCACTAGCGGGAGGGCCGGAGATACGCAGTATTTT

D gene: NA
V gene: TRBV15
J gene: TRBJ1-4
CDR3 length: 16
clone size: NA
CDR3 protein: CATSRDPATANEKLFF
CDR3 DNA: TGTGCCACCAGCAGAGATCCAGCAACAGCAAATGAAAAACTGTTTTTT

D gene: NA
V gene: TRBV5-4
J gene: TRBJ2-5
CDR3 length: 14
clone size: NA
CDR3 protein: CASSLAARQETQYF
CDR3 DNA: TGTGCCAGCAGCTTAGCGGCCCGCCAAGAGACCCAGTACTTC

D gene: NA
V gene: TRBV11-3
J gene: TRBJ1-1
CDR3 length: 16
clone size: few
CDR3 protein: CASSLGPSRGNTEAFF
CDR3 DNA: TGTGCCAGCAGCTTAGGGCCCTCCAGGGGGAACACTGAAGCTTTCTTT

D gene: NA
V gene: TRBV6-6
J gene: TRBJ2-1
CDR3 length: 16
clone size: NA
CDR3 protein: CASSYGASVSYNEQFF
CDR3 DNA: TGTGCCAGCAGTTATGGGGCTAGCGTCTCCTACAATGAGCAGTTCTTC